The source of this T cell receptor beta chain is a study of cytotoxic CD8 clonotypes in ibrutinib-treated CLL (dated by TCRdb to the early 2020s). In the study overall: The cohort was composed of under 12 relapsed/refractory and around 15 treatment-naive patients; IGHV unmutated status was identified in approximately 17 patients. Responses were partial in about 25 patients and complete in 2; after median about 70 months follow-up, about 14 stayed in remission and some twelve progressed. Cryopreserved peripheral blood mononuclear cells were obtained prior to treatment, at the time of response, and at either disease progression or sustained remission. The response samples were drawn at a median of 12 months into treatment, with a range of about 6 to 36 months. Of the 70 to 90 people in the trial, around 25 had longitudinal samples available. Samples averaged approximately 250,000 productive templates and about 94,000 productive rearrangements. All remission and progressive disease samples were collected while patients were still receiving ibrutinib.

For CDR1 and CDR2, the germline V gene (reference sequence) lists MNHEY and SMNVEV. The cysteine opens and the phenylalanine closes a CDR3 of 16 amino acids. The CDR3 DNA has 48 bases and is translated from base 1. Germline trimming: 7 bases from V, 4 bases from J; junction bases outside gene matches: 12. The time point label, as the study defines it: approximately 25 months on ibrutinib. For TCR beta library preparation, about 2 micrograms of genomic DNA were isolated from cryopreserved PBMCs. High-throughput TCR beta sequencing was performed on longitudinal blood samples from CLL patients receiving ibrutinib monotherapy. Patients were enrolled in a phase 2 open-label single-center ibrutinib monotherapy trial. About this clone itself: Its cognate antigen has yet to be identified. No qualities accompany the bases; no much larger clone lies one base away.

The goal of deep resolution MiSeq sequencing was a depth between 1 in 1 million and 1 in 200,000 T cells, and coverage averaged 10x per clonotype. The immunoSEQ hsTCRB Kit was used to generate the TCR beta libraries. Per the original workflow: The data were analyzed with ImmunoSEQ Analyzer and ImmunoSEQ Data Assistant, and V, D and J gene assignments followed IMGT definitions. Clonality, which ranges from 0 to 1, was calculated by subtracting the normalized Shannon entropy of productive rearrangement frequencies from one. Public clonotype analysis was restricted to overrepresented clonotypes comprising at least 0.05% of each patient's repertoire. Around 13 age-matched healthy donor repertoires from immuneACCESS were used as controls for clonality. In its TCRdb copy, this immuneACCESS table keeps in-frame sequences only and misses some clones. Where compared with another copy, unresolved V genes explain less than half of these, and the others have no known cause. D and trimming were read from the DNA, whereas the V and J calls and clone size are those reported in that table. The sample table lists about 130,000 clones, roughly 80% of them with a count of one. About 3.3% of the sample rests with the top ten.

The research as a whole found: An increase in clonality was observed at ibrutinib response, with clonality remaining stable during sustained remission and falling back toward baseline at progression. Public clonotypes were rare and either contracted or stayed stable during treatment, and the rise in clonality at ibrutinib response reflected the expansion of private clonotypes. Baseline clonality was found to be higher than that of age-matched healthy donors and was strongly correlated with circulating CD8+ T-cell counts. Sampling times were not matched between patients in sustained remission and patients whose disease was progressing, and lymph node repertoires were not examined.

The clonotype comes from a human donor with chronic lymphocytic leukemia. The sample consisted of PBMCs, taken after 24 months of ibrutinib treatment. The V and J segments used are TRBV27 and TRBJ2-3, with TRBD1 matching 9 junction bases. The DNA sequence is TGTGCCAGCAAAATAGAGGGACAGGGAGGAGCAGATACGCAGTATTTT. It is translated as CASKIEGQGGADTQYF.